Each of the 20 T cell receptor beta chains below was sequenced from the same sample in a study of T cell repertoires in aging, cancer and after chemotherapy. TRB rearrangements spanning V, D and J were amplified using mixed TRB-A/B primers. TCRdb independently ran MiXCR on the multiplex PCR reads; one entry per CDR3 protein. The data show roughly 18,000 distinct CDR3 sequences, with roughly two fifths seen just once and roughly a sixth held by the top ten. The template was genomic DNA from peripheral blood, not RNA. The sample taken for sequencing was blood. These receptors all stem from a human donor with a solid tumor.

Note on this clonotype: A read error may account for a junction end that differs from germline. The chain employs TRBV27 and TRBJ2-1; D not certain. The CDR3 has 15 amino acids. Germline V gene data show CDR1 as MNHEY and CDR2 as SMNVEV (reference sequence). The CDR3 DNA reads TGTGCCAGCAGTTCCAAAAGACACTCCCACAATGAGCAGTTCTTC. Its translation is CASSSKRHSHNEQFF.

The chain carries TRBV19 and TRBJ1-1; possibly TRBD1 for D (5 bases). The V end was cut by 5 bases, the J end by 0 bases, with 28 bases between. The germline V gene encodes CDR1 LNHDA and CDR2 SQIVND (reference sequence). CDR3 length: 20 residues. DNA for the CDR3: TGTGCCAGTAGTTCCCCGGGACTCCGATTATTTGGGGAAATGAACACTGAAGCTTTCTTT. Translated: CASSSPGLRLFGEMNTEAFF.

This chain links TRBV6-4 with TRBJ2-6; D remains ambiguous. The CDR3 is 15 amino acids. Looked up from germline, CDR1 is MRHNA and CDR2 is SNTAGT. Trimming stripped 2 bases from V and 2 bases from J, with 7 bases between. The CDR3 sequence: CASSDAGTGANVLTF. CDR3 DNA: TGTGCCAGCAGTGACGCTGGAACTGGGGCCAACGTCCTGACTTTC.

This chain uses TRBV6-2 or TRBV6-3 with TRBJ2-7; 9 bases are shared with TRBD1. The CDR3 has 13 residues. Trimming removed 5 bases from V and 3 bases from J; junction bases left unmatched: 2. Germline CDR1 MNHEY, CDR2 SVGEGT. The CDR3 loop reads CASSGDRVYEQYF. The CDR3, as DNA: TGTGCCAGCAGTGGGGACAGGGTCTACGAGCAGTACTTC.

This chain connects TRBV18 to TRBJ1-1, with unresolved D. Trimming took 0 bases from V and 3 from J, leaving 11 bases between them. Germline V gene lookup returns CDR1 KGHSH and CDR2 LQKENI. This CDR3 has 15 amino acids. CDR3 in amino acids: CASSPPSIGDTEAFF. For the CDR3, the DNA is TGTGCCAGCTCACCACCGTCCATCGGGGACACTGAAGCTTTCTTT.

This chain uses TRBV5-4 with TRBJ1-2; unclear D gene. Germline values: CDR1 SGHNT, CDR2 YYREEE (reference sequence). V was clipped by 0 bases and J by 8 bases, with 8 bases between them. This CDR3 is 12 amino acids long. CDR3 loop: CASSLEGRGYTF. As DNA, the CDR3 is TGTGCCAGCAGCTTGGAAGGGAGGGGCTACACCTTC.

This clonotype was recorded a few times. The genes are TRBV15 and TRBJ2-7; 9 nucleotides agree with TRBD2. Per germline, CDR1 LNHNV and CDR2 YYDKDF (reference sequence). The J segment lost 5 bases and the V segment lost 3 bases, leaving 14 bases of the junction unmatched. This CDR3 spans 17 amino acids. CDR3 in amino acids: CATSSWASRGRVNEQYF. CDR3 bases: TGTGCCACCAGCAGTTGGGCCAGTCGCGGGAGGGTGAACGAGCAGTACTTC.

This clonotype is a singleton in its sample. V and J are TRBV5-1 and TRBJ2-2, with 10 bases identical to TRBD1. Germline assignment: CDR1 SGHRS and CDR2 YFSETQ. The CDR3 runs 18 residues. V lost 4 bases, J lost 1 base, and 10 bases stayed unmatched. DNA for the CDR3: TGCGCCAGCAGCAACCGACAGGGGGCGCCCGGGAACACCGGGGAGCTGTTTTTT. It is translated as CASSNRQGAPGNTGELFF.

This sequence joins TRBV5-1 and TRBJ2-2, with unresolved D. The CDR3 is 15 amino acids. CDR1 is SGHRS and CDR2 is YFSETQ in the germline V gene. V lost 0 bases to trimming and J lost 7 bases, with 13 bases between them. The CDR3 protein is CASSLELAGIGELFF. DNA of the CDR3: TGCGCCAGCAGCTTGGAGTTGGCAGGTATCGGGGAGCTGTTTTTT.

J is TRBJ2-1 and V is TRBV20-1; a possible D gene is TRBD2 (5 bases). Trimming removed 5 bases from V and 9 bases from J, with 14 bases in between. The CDR3 is 12 amino acids. The germline V gene encodes CDR1 DFQATT and CDR2 SNEGSKA (reference sequence). This CDR3 is CSAPPERSEQFF. The DNA of the CDR3 is TGCAGTGCTCCCCCTGAGCGGAGTGAGCAGTTCTTC.

By sample fraction, this clonotype is medium-sized. The chain has TRBV30 and TRBJ2-2; 10 bases match TRBD2. The CDR3 runs 13 residues. After removal of 7 bases from V and 9 bases from J, the junction contained 8 bases not matched to a gene. Germline assignment: CDR1 GTSNPN and CDR2 SVGIG (reference sequence). For the CDR3, the DNA is TGTGCCTTAGCGGGGGGCGAACACCGGGAGCTGTTTTTT. Protein: CALAGGEHRELFF.

By share, this clonotype counts as medium-sized (0.01 to 0.1%). V and J are TRBV6-5 and TRBJ2-2, with TRBD1 matching 7 bases. Germline V CDR1 and CDR2: MNHEY, SVGAGI. V trimming: 6 bases; J trimming: 8 bases; junction bases outside the gene matches: 6. The CDR3 is 13 residues long. CDR3 loop: CASSRAGGGELFF. Here the CDR3 DNA reads TGTGCCAGCAGCCGTGCAGGGGGAGGGGAGCTGTTTTTT.

V is TRBV10-3 and J is TRBJ2-3, with 7 nucleotides matching TRBD1. CDR1 and CDR2 (germline): ENHRY, SYGVKD. With V trimmed by 0 bases and J by 7 bases, 4 bases remained unmatched. CDR3 length equals 14 residues. The DNA for the CDR3 is TGTGCCATCAGTGAGTCTACAGGGGCGAATACGCAGTATTTT. Amino acids: CAISESTGANTQYF.

This clonotype has a handful of counts. The chain recombines TRBV12-3 or TRBV12-4 with TRBJ1-4, with 7 bases fitting TRBD1. The CDR3 covers 16 residues. V lost 5 bases to trimming and J lost 3 bases; unmatched junction nucleotides: 9. CDR3 DNA: TGTGCCAGCAGTCCACAGGGGCGCATAGCTAATGAAAAACTGTTTTTT. Its protein is CASSPQGRIANEKLFF.

As DNA, the CDR3 is TGTGCCAGCACCCTAACAGGGACCTATGGCTACACCTTC. Protein product: CASTLTGTYGYTF. This chain joins TRBV5-4 and TRBJ1-2; D perhaps matches TRBD1 (6 bases). Germline loops: CDR1 SGHNT, CDR2 YYREEE (reference sequence). This CDR3 is 13 amino acids long. Trimming took 6 bases from V and 4 from J, leaving 13 bases between them.

The chain recombines TRBV7-2 with TRBJ2-1, with 8 bases aligning to TRBD2. The length of the CDR3 is 16 residues. V was pared by 0 bases and J by 4 bases, with 5 bases of the junction left unmatched. In germline, CDR1 is SGHTA, CDR2 FQGNSA. The CDR3 DNA is TGTGCCAGCAGCTTAGCGGCGGGAGGATGGTACAATGAGCAGTTCTTC. Amino acid sequence: CASSLAAGGWYNEQFF.

V usage is TRBV6-4 and J usage is TRBJ2-3; 7 positions match TRBD2. The CDR3 sequence is 17 residues long. The ends lost 2 bases at V and 0 bases at J; junction bases unmatched: 8. Germline V gene lookup returns CDR1 MRHNA and CDR2 SNTAGT. As DNA, the CDR3 is TGTGCCAGCAGTGACCCCAGGGAGGGGCAAAGCACAGATACGCAGTATTTT. It codes for CASSDPREGQSTDTQYF.

The chain has TRBV27 and TRBJ2-7; 10 positions agree with TRBD1. CDR1 and CDR2 (germline): MNHEY, SMNVEV (reference sequence). Trimming took 8 bases from V and 5 from J; bases not matched to a gene: 9. The CDR3 loop spans 14 amino acids. The CDR3 DNA is TGTGCCAGCCGCCTCGACAGGGGGCTCGACGAGCAGTACTTC. This sequence encodes CASRLDRGLDEQYF.

CDR3 protein: CASSLGTGGFYGYTF. CDR3 nucleotides: TGTGCCAGCAGTTTAGGGACAGGGGGGTTCTATGGCTACACCTTC. The gene calls are TRBV27 and TRBJ1-2; 11 positions agree with TRBD1. Germline-derived CDR1 and CDR2 are MNHEY and SMNVEV (reference sequence). V gave up 2 bases and J gave up 4 bases; unmatched junction bases: 3. This CDR3 has 15 residues.

On this clonotype itself: This may arise from a read error, as a much more abundant clone is one base away. V is TRBV19 and J is TRBJ2-5, with D uncertain. The V gene lost 4 bases and the J gene lost 5 bases, with 20 bases spanning the gap. Germline V gives CDR1 LNHDA, CDR2 SQIVND (reference sequence). This CDR3 contains 16 residues. Here the CDR3 DNA reads TGTGCCAGTAGTACTGGTCTAGGCCAGTTGCCGGAGACCCAGTACTTC. Residues: CASSTGLGQLPETQYF.